The T cell receptor (beta chain) under discussion was sequenced for a study of identical twins. Notes on the study in general: Insertions ran lower in abundant cord blood beta clonotypes, though not in memory repertoires.

In regard to this clonotype: Its antigen is not identified.

MiXCR was run by TCRdb on the 5' RACE reads, yielding one entry per CDR3 protein. This table has a few hundred thousand distinct CDR3 sequences, around 8.8% appearing once. These sequences were also reported in another study, on yellow fever vaccine responses in identical twins.

The clonotype comes from a woman under 30 in good health. Sequencing was done on a sample of CD8+ T cells sorted from blood.

CDR3 protein: CASSSRTGSSYNEQFF. The DNA for the CDR3 is TGTGCCAGCAGCTCCCGGACAGGGAGCTCCTACAATGAGCAGTTCTTC. The chain employs TRBV7-8 and TRBJ2-1; TRBD1 aligns across 8 bases. The length of the CDR3 is 16 residues. J gave up 0 bases and V 4 bases, and 5 bases lay outside the gene matches. CDR1 SGHVS and CDR2 FQNEAQ come from the germline V gene. The entire variable domain, with the rest obtained from reference TRBV7-8 and TRBJ2-1, is as follows: GAGVSQSPRYKVAKRGQDVALRCDPISGHVSLFWYQQALGQGPEFLTYFQNEAQLDKSGLPSDRFFAERPEGSVSTLKIQRTQQEDSAVYLCASSSRTGSSYNEQFFGPGTRLTVL.